This passage covers 26 T cell receptor beta chains from one sample sequenced in a study of blood T cell repertoires in COVID-19. Repertoires were generated with immunoSEQ multiplex PCR, while TCRdb's copy carries only in-frame clones and drops some. The sample carries a few hundred thousand clones, 80% to 90% recorded once. The material sequenced was PBMCs or T cells enriched from blood (not recorded which). These receptors were taken from a woman in her forties who had been exposed to COVID-19.

This clone has just one count. V gene TRBV28 combines with J gene TRBJ2-1; a possible D gene is TRBD2 (5 bases). Trimming pared 7 bases from V and 0 bases from J, leaving 13 bases between. CDR3 length equals 15 residues. Germline assignment: CDR1 MDHEN and CDR2 SYDVKM. CDR3 amino acids: CASTPGSISYNEQFF. The CDR3 DNA sequence: TGTGCCAGCACTCCGGGGTCTATCTCCTACAATGAGCAGTTCTTC.

V and J are TRBV11-2 and TRBJ2-7, with TRBD2 matching 7 bases. Germline V gene sequence: CDR1 SGHAT, CDR2 FQNNGV. This CDR3 is 15 amino acids long. Losses at the gene ends were 5 bases for V and 5 bases for J; bases not matched to a gene: 12. CDR3 bases: TGTGCCAGCAGCGCGGGCGGGAGTTCGGCCCACGAGCAGTACGTC. It translates to CASSAGGSSAHEQYV.

The rearrangement uses TRBV20-1 and TRBJ1-2, with 9 nucleotides matching TRBD1. Germline CDR1 reads DFQATT; CDR2 reads SNEGSKA (reference sequence). Losses at the gene ends were 3 bases for V and 1 base for J; bases not matched to a gene: 12. The CDR3 runs to 17 residues. CDR3 DNA: TGCAGTGCTAGTATAAAAGGTCGGGACAGGGATAACTATGGCTACACCTTC. This translates into CSASIKGRDRDNYGYTF.

This chain uses TRBV5-1 with TRBJ2-7; D is possibly TRBD2 (6 bases). Germline V lookup: CDR1 SGHRS, CDR2 YFSETQ. The CDR3 is 15 residues long. V lost 5 bases and J lost 0, with 15 bases in between. This CDR3 is CASSLAAPSSYEQYF. The CDR3 DNA reads TGCGCCAGCAGTTTAGCGGCGCCCAGCTCCTACGAGCAGTACTTC. The whole variable domain, filled in from reference TRBV5-1 and TRBJ2-7, reads KAGVTQTPRYLIKTRGQQVTLSCSPISGHRSVSWYQQTPGQGLQFLFEYFSETQRNKGNFPGRFSGRQFSNSRSEMNVSTLELGDSALYLCASSLAAPSSYEQYFGPGTRLTVT.

The sample holds a few counts of this clone. The genes are TRBV19 and TRBJ2-5, with TRBD2 matching 8 bases. The CDR3 sequence is 12 residues long. V was pared by 5 bases and J by 7 bases, with 3 bases of the junction left unmatched. Germline CDR1 reads LNHDA; CDR2 reads SQIVND (reference sequence). The CDR3: CASSPRGGTQYF. CDR3 sequence (DNA): TGTGCCAGTAGTCCCCGGGGGGGGACCCAGTACTTC.

Written as DNA, the CDR3 is TGTGCCAGCAGATCCAGGGGTGTGACGGAAAAACTGTTTTTT. Its protein is CASRSRGVTEKLFF. The rearrangement joins TRBV27 to TRBJ1-4, with D possibly matching TRBD1 (6 bases). Germline V gene lookup returns CDR1 MNHEY and CDR2 SMNVEV (reference sequence). Deletions cut 6 bases from V and 8 bases from J, with 16 bases between. This CDR3 contains 14 residues.

Here the CDR3 reads CASSVNRVVWDTEAFF. In DNA form, the CDR3 reads TGTGCCAGCAGTGTGAACAGGGTTGTTTGGGACACTGAAGCTTTCTTT. The rearrangement joins TRBV28 to TRBJ1-1; D perhaps matches TRBD1 (6 bases). This CDR3 spans 16 amino acids. V was shortened by 5 bases and J by 3 bases, with 19 bases between the two germline ends. Germline CDR1 MDHEN, CDR2 SYDVKM.

A few counts support this clone. The chain uses TRBV28 and TRBJ1-2; 8 bases fit TRBD1. V lost 1 base, J lost 5 bases, and 9 bases stayed unmatched. This CDR3 region has 16 residues. From germline, CDR1 is MDHEN and CDR2 SYDVKM. CDR3 region: CASSLLWQNRGYGYTF. The CDR3 DNA is TGTGCCAGCAGTTTATTATGGCAAAACAGGGGGTATGGCTACACCTTC.

This clone was found once. This chain links TRBV12-3 or TRBV12-4 with TRBJ1-2; D is undetermined. There are 12 residues in the CDR3. Trimming left V 5 bases short and J 5 bases short, with 9 bases between. The CDR3 protein is CASSKTVYGYTF. The CDR3 region has the DNA TGTGCCAGCAGTAAAACAGTTTATGGCTACACCTTC.

This clone showed up just once. This chain links TRBV3-1 (or the pseudogene TRBV3-2) with TRBJ1-5; possibly TRBD1 for D (5 bases). This CDR3 is 16 amino acids long. Germline V gene data show CDR1 as LGHDT and CDR2 as YNNKEL (reference sequence). V was shortened by 0 bases and J by 6 bases, with 15 bases between the two germline ends. CDR3 coding DNA: TGTGCCAGCAGCCAAGATTTTTCGGGGGGGGGTCAGCCCCAGCATTTT. This codes for CASSQDFSGGGQPQHF.

This clone occurred once. An end of the junction differs from the germline gene, which may be a read error. The chain carries TRBV5-1 and TRBJ2-3, with 8 bases lining up with TRBD2. Germline CDR1 is SGHRS and CDR2 is YFSETQ. The CDR3 has 16 amino acids. CDR3 nucleotide sequence: TGTGCCAGCAGCTTGAGCCCTAGCGGGAGCACAGATACGCAGTATTTT. Its translation: CASSLSPSGSTDTQYF. Drawing the rest from reference TRBV5-1 and TRBJ2-3, the complete variable domain is KAGVTQTPRYLIKTRGQQVTLSCSPISGHRSVSWYQQTPGQGLQFLFEYFSETQRNKGNFPGRFSGRQFSNSRSEMNVSTLELGDSALYLCASSLSPSGSTDTQYFGPGTRLTVL.

The CDR3 loop is CASSASTLAGLYNEQFF. DNA for the CDR3: TGTGCCAGCAGCGCTAGTACTCTAGCGGGACTCTACAATGAGCAGTTCTTC. The rearrangement joins TRBV9 to TRBJ2-1; 9 bases are shared with TRBD2. Germline CDR1 SGDLS, CDR2 YYNGEE. This CDR3 comprises 17 residues. V was pared by 3 bases and J by 3 bases, with 10 bases of the junction left unmatched.

V usage is TRBV5-8 and J usage is TRBJ2-1, with 9 bases that match TRBD1. V shed 4 bases, J shed 0 bases, and the junction held 14 bases outside the gene matches. Germline CDR1 is SGHTS and CDR2 is YDEGEE. This CDR3 comprises 19 residues. CDR3 nucleotides: TGTGCCAGCAGCGCCCGGGACAGGGTCACCGTAAGCTCCTACAATGAGCAGTTCTTC. This encodes CASSARDRVTVSSYNEQFF.

This clone was detected once. The junction does not match germline at one end; this may be a read error. V usage is TRBV18 and J usage is TRBJ1-1, with D unresolved. The germline gives CDR1 KGHSH, CDR2 LQKENI. This CDR3 comprises 15 residues. CDR3 DNA sequence: TGTGCCAGCTCCCCACCTGTTAGCGGTGAGACTGAAGCTTTCTTT. Protein product: CASSPPVSGETEAFF.

The gene calls are TRBV5-4 and TRBJ1-5; tentative D call: TRBD1 (5 bases). Trimming left V 4 bases short and J 4 bases short, with 15 bases between. CDR1 and CDR2 from the germline V gene are SGHNT and YYREEE (reference sequence). The CDR3 contains 15 residues. The CDR3 nucleotides read TGTGCCAGCAGCCCCGGGCAGGGATGTAATCAGCCCCAGCATTTT. It translates to CASSPGQGCNQPQHF.

The chain uses TRBV3-1 (or the pseudogene TRBV3-2) and TRBJ2-1; D may be TRBD2 (6 bases). V shed 4 bases and J shed 2 bases, with 12 bases lying between them. Germline V gene data show CDR1 as LGHDT and CDR2 as YNNKEL (reference sequence). The CDR3 length is 15 residues. CDR3 residues: CASSPVGGTYNEQFF. The DNA for the CDR3 is TGTGCCAGCAGCCCAGTGGGGGGTACCTACAATGAGCAGTTCTTC.

This chain joins TRBV5-1 and TRBJ1-1, with D hard to call. The length of the CDR3 is 13 residues. The ends were cut back, 2 bases at V and 5 bases at J, with 10 bases in the middle. CDR1 SGHRS and CDR2 YFSETQ come from the germline V gene. The CDR3 is CASSFSGGTEAFF. Here the CDR3 DNA reads TGCGCCAGCAGCTTCTCAGGTGGGACTGAAGCTTTCTTT.

The chain uses TRBV7-3 and TRBJ1-3; maybe TRBD1 (6 bases). This CDR3 is built from 15 residues. V gave up 6 bases and J gave up 0 bases, with 12 bases separating them. From germline, CDR1 is SGHTA and CDR2 FQGTGA. Here the CDR3 DNA reads TGTGCCAGCAGTTATTCAGGGGCCTCTGGAAACACCATATATTTT. It is translated as CASSYSGASGNTIYF.

The rearrangement links TRBV9 to TRBJ2-3; D may be TRBD2 (5 bases). The CDR3 extends over 14 amino acids. Trimming pared 2 bases from V and 3 bases from J, leaving 10 bases between. Per the germline V gene, CDR1 is SGDLS and CDR2 is YYNGEE. The CDR3 sequence is CASSVGGLTDTQYF. DNA for the CDR3: TGTGCCAGCAGCGTCGGAGGATTGACAGATACGCAGTATTTT.

This chain uses TRBV5-6 with TRBJ1-1, with D unresolved. V was pared by 4 bases and J by 4 bases, with 17 bases between. Per the germline V gene, CDR1 is SGHDT and CDR2 is YYEEEE. The CDR3 is 15 residues long. CDR3 sequence (DNA): TGTGCCAGCAGCACCGGGCCCCGGGAGAGCACTGAAGCTTTCTTT. Protein sequence: CASSTGPRESTEAFF.

The chain recombines TRBV12-3 or TRBV12-4 with TRBJ1-2; D remains unclear. V was clipped by 8 bases and J by 8 bases, with 18 bases between them. There are 13 residues in the CDR3. The CDR3 here is CASLRQYGGGYTF. The CDR3 DNA sequence: TGTGCCAGCCTACGGCAGTACGGAGGGGGCTACACCTTC.

This chain connects TRBV27 to TRBJ2-1; TRBD2 is a possible D gene (5 bases). This CDR3 is built from 15 residues. V gave up 2 bases and J gave up 3 bases, with 11 bases separating them. Germline-derived CDR1 and CDR2 are MNHEY and SMNVEV (reference sequence). This CDR3 is CASSLSIEGYNEQFF. For the CDR3, the DNA is TGTGCCAGCAGTTTAAGTATAGAGGGCTACAATGAGCAGTTCTTC.

This sequence joins TRBV30 and TRBJ2-4; TRBD1 is a possible D gene (6 bases). V lost 1 base to trimming and J lost 6 bases, with 13 bases between them. The germline V gene encodes CDR1 GTSNPN and CDR2 SVGIG (reference sequence). This CDR3 is built from 14 residues. CDR3 residues: CAWSGGTRGNIQYF. DNA of the CDR3: TGTGCCTGGAGTGGGGGGACACGCGGAAACATTCAGTACTTC.

The genes are TRBV24-1 and TRBJ1-5, with 8 nucleotides matching TRBD1. J gave up 4 bases and V 3 bases, and 1 base lay outside the gene matches. This CDR3 region has 14 residues. CDR1 and CDR2 (germline): KGHDR, SFDVKD. Written as DNA, the CDR3 is TGTGCCACCAGTGATAGGGACAGGAATCAGCCCCAGCATTTT. As protein: CATSDRDRNQPQHF.

J is TRBJ2-7 and V is TRBV30; D perhaps matches TRBD1 (5 bases). Germline CDR1 reads GTSNPN; CDR2 reads SVGIG (reference sequence). The CDR3 consists of 15 residues. Trimming stripped 4 bases from V and 0 bases from J, with 16 bases between. This CDR3 is CAWTQTGRASYEQYF. CDR3 coding DNA: TGTGCCTGGACCCAGACTGGCAGGGCCTCCTACGAGCAGTACTTC.

The gene calls are TRBV7-2 and TRBJ2-1, with D possibly being TRBD1 (6 bases). The germline CDR1 and CDR2 sequences are SGHTA and FQGNSA. Trimming pared 6 bases from V and 4 bases from J, leaving 19 bases between. There are 16 residues in the CDR3. The CDR3: CASRRLSRGSYNEQFF. Written as DNA, the CDR3 is TGTGCCAGCAGAAGGCTCTCCAGGGGATCATACAATGAGCAGTTCTTC.